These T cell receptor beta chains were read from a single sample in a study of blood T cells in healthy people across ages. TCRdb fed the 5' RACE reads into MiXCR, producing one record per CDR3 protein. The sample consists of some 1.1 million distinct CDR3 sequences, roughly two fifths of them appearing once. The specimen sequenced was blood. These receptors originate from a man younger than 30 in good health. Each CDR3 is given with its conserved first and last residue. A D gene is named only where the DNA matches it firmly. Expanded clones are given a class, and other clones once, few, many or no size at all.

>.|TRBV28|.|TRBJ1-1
CASSVEIGNTEAFF
TGTGCCAGCAGTGTCGAGATAGGAAACACTGAAGCTTTCTTT
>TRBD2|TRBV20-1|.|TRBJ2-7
CSARDGGAYEQYF
TGCAGTGCTAGGGACGGGGGGGCCTACGAGCAGTACTTC
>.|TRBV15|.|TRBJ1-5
CATSREPRLENQPQHF
TGTGCCACCAGCAGAGAACCCCGGTTGGAAAATCAGCCCCAGCATTTT
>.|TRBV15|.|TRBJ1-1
CATSRDLGVNTEAFF
TGTGCCACCAGCAGAGATCTGGGCGTGAACACTGAAGCTTTCTTT
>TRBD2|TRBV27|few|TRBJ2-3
CASSLLGGGLFLPDTQYF
TGTGCCAGCAGTTTACTCGGGGGGGGCTTATTTCTCCCAGATACGCAGTATTTT
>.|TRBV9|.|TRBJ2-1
CASSVWDKPNEQFF
TGTGCCAGCAGCGTCTGGGACAAGCCCAATGAGCAGTTCTTC
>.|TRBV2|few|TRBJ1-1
CASSEYVGIAFF
TGTGCCAGCAGTGAATATGTAGGGATCGCTTTCTTT
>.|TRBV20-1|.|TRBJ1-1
CSARDPVLNTEAFF
TGCAGTGCTAGAGATCCCGTCCTGAACACTGAAGCTTTCTTT
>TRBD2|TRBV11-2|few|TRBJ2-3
CASSLAGGAADTQYF
TGTGCCAGCAGCTTAGCGGGGGGGGCCGCAGATACGCAGTATTTT
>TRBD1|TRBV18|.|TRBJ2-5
CASSPKGAERETQYF
TGTGCCAGCTCACCAAAGGGGGCGGAAAGAGAGACCCAGTACTTC
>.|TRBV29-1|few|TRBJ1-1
CSVVRTRHTEAFF
TGCAGCGTTGTCCGGACTCGGCACACTGAAGCTTTCTTT
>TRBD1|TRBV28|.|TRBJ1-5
CASSLEAGGTDQPQHF
TGTGCCAGCAGTTTAGAGGCAGGGGGAACTGATCAGCCCCAGCATTTT
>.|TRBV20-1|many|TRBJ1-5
CSARGQSNQPQHF
TGCAGTGCTAGAGGACAGAGCAATCAGCCCCAGCATTTT
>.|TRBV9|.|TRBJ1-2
CASSPYRQRTNYGYTF
TGTGCCAGCAGCCCATACCGACAGCGAACTAACTATGGCTACACCTTC
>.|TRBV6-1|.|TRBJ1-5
CASSPLDRRWVSNQPQHF
TGTGCCAGCAGCCCCTTGGACAGACGTTGGGTTAGCAATCAGCCCCAGCATTTT
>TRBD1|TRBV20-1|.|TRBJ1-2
CSAPLDRGYGYTF
TGCAGTGCTCCATTGGACAGGGGCTATGGCTACACCTTC
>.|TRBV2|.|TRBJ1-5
CASSEGQSGVQPQHF
TGTGCCAGCAGTGAAGGGCAGTCGGGTGTACAGCCCCAGCATTTT
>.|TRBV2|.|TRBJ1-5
CASSWGGGSQPQHF
TGTGCCAGCAGTTGGGGAGGCGGCTCCCAGCCCCAGCATTTT
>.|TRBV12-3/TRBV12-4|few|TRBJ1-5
CASSVLRENQPQHF
TGTGCCAGCAGTGTTTTGAGGGAAAATCAGCCCCAGCATTTT
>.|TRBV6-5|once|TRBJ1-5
CASSRDELNQPQHF
TGTGCCAGCAGCCGGGACGAGCTCAATCAGCCCCAGCATTTT
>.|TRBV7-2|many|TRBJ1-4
CASSRESATNEKLFF
TGTGCCAGCAGCCGAGAAAGTGCAACTAATGAAAAACTGTTTTTT
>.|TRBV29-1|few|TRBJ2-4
CSVPDSRNIQYF
TGCAGCGTCCCGGACAGCCGAAACATTCAGTACTTC
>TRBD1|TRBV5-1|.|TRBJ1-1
CASSWIWRTGRSPYNLNTEAFF
TGCGCCAGCAGCTGGATTTGGCGGACAGGGAGGTCCCCATATAATCTAAACACTGAAGCTTTCTTT
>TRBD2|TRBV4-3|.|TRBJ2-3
CASSLLASGGAGTDTQYF
TGCGCCAGCAGCCTGCTCGCTAGCGGGGGGGCTGGCACAGATACGCAGTATTTT
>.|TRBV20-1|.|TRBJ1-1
CSAMNTEAFF
TGCAGTGCGATGAACACTGAAGCTTTCTTT
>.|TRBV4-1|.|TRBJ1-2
CASSQDNSKDGHTF
TGCGCCAGCAGCCAAGACAACAGTAAGGATGGCCACACCTTC
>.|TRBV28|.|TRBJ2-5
CASSSEGGVMGETQYF
TGTGCCAGCAGTTCCGAGGGGGGCGTAATGGGAGAGACCCAGTACTTC
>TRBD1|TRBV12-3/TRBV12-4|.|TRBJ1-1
CASRGDSELNTEAFF
TGTGCCAGCAGAGGGGACAGCGAACTGAACACTGAAGCTTTCTTT
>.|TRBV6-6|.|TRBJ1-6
CASSPEERTNSPLHF
TGTGCCAGCAGTCCGGAGGAAAGGACTAATTCACCCCTCCACTTT
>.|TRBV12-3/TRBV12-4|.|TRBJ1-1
CASRMRGGHSEAFF
TGTGCCAGCAGGATGAGAGGGGGACACAGTGAAGCTTTCTTT
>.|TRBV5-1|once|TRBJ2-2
CASSLEAGTGELFF
TGCGCCAGCAGCTTGGAGGCAGGGACCGGGGAGCTGTTTTTT
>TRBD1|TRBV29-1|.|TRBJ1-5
CGVPPWTGNCQPQHF
TGCGGCGTGCCTCCCTGGACAGGGAATTGCCAGCCCCAGCATTTT
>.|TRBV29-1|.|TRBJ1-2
CSVSPRQGNYGYTF
TGCAGCGTTTCCCCCCGGCAGGGTAACTATGGCTACACCTTC
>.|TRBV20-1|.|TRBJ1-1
CSAHRAASMNTEAFF
TGCAGTGCCCACAGGGCAGCCTCCATGAACACTGAAGCTTTCTTT
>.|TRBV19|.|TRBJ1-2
CASSGTENYGYTF
TGTGCCAGTAGTGGGACCGAAAACTATGGCTACACCTTC
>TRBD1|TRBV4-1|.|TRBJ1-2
CASSQPGQLTYGYTF
TGCGCCAGCAGCCAACCGGGACAGCTTACCTATGGCTACACCTTC
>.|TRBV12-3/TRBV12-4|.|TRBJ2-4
CASSVENIQYF
TGTGCCAGCAGTGTCGAAAACATTCAGTACTTC
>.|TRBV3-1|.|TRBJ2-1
CASSPEGQPTELENPSPYNEQFF
TGTGCCAGCAGCCCAGAAGGACAGCCGACGGAGCTGGAGAACCCTTCACCTTACAATGAGCAGTTCTTC
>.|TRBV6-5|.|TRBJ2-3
CASSEESRGADTQYF
TGTGCCAGCAGTGAGGAGTCGAGGGGAGCAGATACGCAGTATTTT